Listed below are T cell receptor beta chains from one sample, sequenced in a study of T cell changes during pregnancy in multiple sclerosis. Libraries were prepared by immunoSEQ multiplex PCR; TCRdb keeps only in-frame clonotypes and omits some of them. The data contain about 70,000 clones, around 94% of them singletons. The input for sequencing was peripheral blood, taken in the third trimester of pregnancy. These receptors were collected from a female donor with multiple sclerosis, enrolled in a pregnancy study. CDR3s include the opening cysteine and the closing phenylalanine or tryptophan. A D gene is named only where the DNA matches it firmly. Rows may omit the clone size; those that give it use once, few, many or a size class.

TRBJ1-5	.	TRBV1	14	.	CTSSDKGVNQPQHF	TGCACCAGCAGCGATAAAGGAGTCAATCAGCCCCAGCATTTT
TRBJ2-7	.	TRBV7-2	15	few	CASSGNPRVRYEQYF	TGTGCCAGCAGCGGGAATCCCAGGGTTCGGTACGAGCAGTACTTC
TRBJ1-3	.	TRBV7-9	16	.	CASSLTAIRSGNTIYF	TGTGCCAGCAGCTTGACAGCGATCCGCTCTGGAAACACCATATATTTT
TRBJ1-1	.	TRBV11-2	13	.	CASSSPGGTEAFF	TGTGCCAGCAGCTCCCCGGGAGGAACTGAAGCTTTCTTT
TRBJ2-1	TRBD1	TRBV6-5	15	.	CASSSTGQGANEQFF	TGTGCCAGCAGTTCGACGGGACAGGGGGCCAATGAGCAGTTCTTC
TRBJ2-3	.	TRBV2	15	.	CASRLQGPSTDTQYF	TGTGCCAGCAGGCTCCAGGGGCCAAGCACAGATACGCAGTATTTT
TRBJ2-5	.	TRBV2	15	.	CASSEAQGRVETQYF	TGTGCCAGCAGTGAAGCGCAGGGGCGAGTGGAGACCCAGTACTTC
TRBJ2-3	TRBD2	TRBV6-5	15	.	CASRPSGAVTDTQYF	TGTGCCAGCAGACCTAGCGGGGCGGTTACAGATACGCAGTATTTT
TRBJ2-6	.	TRBV10-3	17	.	CAISTSRDISGANVLTF	TGTGCCATCAGTACGTCCCGGGACATCTCTGGGGCCAACGTCCTGACTTTC
TRBJ1-1	TRBD1	TRBV18	15	.	CASSPLTGGDTEAFF	TGTGCCAGCTCACCACTGACAGGGGGGGACACTGAAGCTTTCTTT
TRBJ2-2	.	TRBV2	15	.	CASTGLASNTGELFF	TGTGCCAGCACGGGGCTAGCGTCGAACACCGGGGAGCTGTTTTTT
TRBJ2-5	.	TRBV10-3	13	.	CAITRERRETQYF	TGTGCCATCACCCGAGAGAGAAGAGAGACCCAGTACTTC
TRBJ1-2	.	TRBV9	15	.	CASSPPVEANYGYTF	TGTGCCAGCAGCCCTCCGGTCGAAGCTAACTATGGCTACACCTTC
TRBJ2-5	TRBD2	TRBV4-3	15	.	CASSRRAGVQETQYF	TGCGCCAGCAGCCGCCGTGCGGGAGTCCAAGAGACCCAGTACTTC
TRBJ1-3	.	TRBV9	15	.	CASSESGFFGNTIYF	TGTGCCAGCAGCGAGTCCGGTTTTTTTGGAAACACCATATATTTT